The 10 T cell receptor beta chains below were found in one sample sequenced in a study of a mutant IDH1 vaccine in newly diagnosed glioma listed by TCRdb under 2021. Receptor amplification or capture employed the immunoSEQ multiplex PCR assay. As stored in TCRdb, this immuneACCESS dataset retains in-frame rearrangements with V and J assigned. A fraction of the clones does not appear; measured against another copy, unresolved V genes explain less than half of the discrepancy, and the remainder lacks a known reason. The sample includes roughly 60,000 clones, with less than 85% observed a single time. Roughly 3.5% of the sample is held by the ten biggest clonotypes. No antigen has been assigned to these receptors. The time point label, read with the paper, signifies: week 11, during vaccination. A 20-mer mutant IDH1 peptide at 300 micrograms in Montanide made up each vaccine dose, which was injected subcutaneously together with topical imiquimod.

The sample in question was PBMCs, obtained from a glioma patient whose treatment included an IDH1 peptide vaccine. Source of these receptors: a man in his thirties or forties with glioma.

The chain is built from TRBV6-5 and TRBJ2-7; D unresolved. The CDR3 contains 13 residues. CDR1 is MNHEY, CDR2 SVGAGI, per germline. V was pared by 6 bases and J by 6 bases, with 15 bases between. CDR3 DNA: TGTGCCAGCAGCTCTGGCGTCTCGCGCGAGCAGTACTTC. Its protein is CASSSGVSREQYF.

The V call is TRBV5-4, the J call TRBJ2-1; D is ambiguous. This CDR3 contains 14 residues. V lost 0 bases and J lost 6, with 10 bases in between. Germline V CDR1 and CDR2: SGHNT, YYREEE (reference sequence). CDR3 amino acids: CASSLDRTPNEQFF. CDR3 DNA sequence: TGTGCCAGCAGCTTGGACAGAACCCCCAATGAGCAGTTCTTC.

The chain uses TRBV6-5 and TRBJ2-7, with TRBD1 matching 8 bases. CDR3 length: 14 amino acids. CDR1 is MNHEY and CDR2 is SVGAGI in the germline V gene. V gave up 6 bases and J gave up 6 bases; unmatched junction bases: 10. DNA for the CDR3: TGTGCCAGCAGCCAAACCCGCAGGGGGCCCGAGCAGTACTTC. This translates into CASSQTRRGPEQYF.

This clone has just a few counts. V gene TRBV6-1 combines with J gene TRBJ1-4, with D perhaps matching TRBD1 (5 bases). The V end lost 7 bases, the J end lost 7 bases, and 19 bases lay between the germline ends. The germline V gene has CDR1 MNHNS and CDR2 SASEGT. CDR3 size: 15 residues. The CDR3 DNA is TGTGCCAGCAAGGGAGCGCGCGTTGGGGGTGAAAAACTGTTTTTT. It yields the protein CASKGARVGGEKLFF.

The genes are TRBV19 and TRBJ1-6; D is unresolved. The CDR3 is 16 residues long. V dropped 5 bases and J dropped 6 bases, with 17 bases sitting between them. CDR1 LNHDA and CDR2 SQIVND come from the germline V gene (reference sequence). The CDR3 coding sequence is TGTGCCAGTAGTGGTCTTCATTCTGGGCGTAATTCACCCCTCCACTTT. Its protein is CASSGLHSGRNSPLHF.

The V call is TRBV6-5, the J call TRBJ1-5, with 8 nucleotides matching TRBD1. CDR1 and CDR2 (germline): MNHEY, SVGAGI. This CDR3 comprises 15 residues. With 5 bases clipped from V and 6 bases from J, the junction kept 9 bases outside the gene matches. The chain's CDR3 is CASSPGQGFAQPQHF. In DNA form, the CDR3 reads TGTGCCAGCAGTCCTGGACAGGGCTTCGCTCAGCCCCAGCATTTT.

The rearrangement joins TRBV11-2 to TRBJ2-1, with D perhaps being TRBD1 or TRBD2 (6 bases each). The CDR3 has 14 amino acids. The V gene's germline CDR1 is SGHAT and CDR2 FQNNGV. Trimming stripped 5 bases from V and 4 bases from J, with 12 bases between. DNA of the CDR3: TGTGCCAGCAGCCGAGGGGGGAAATACAATGAGCAGTTCTTC. This encodes CASSRGGKYNEQFF.

The chain has TRBV9 and TRBJ1-3; perhaps TRBD1 as D (6 bases). The CDR3 totals 14 residues. Deletions cut 4 bases from V and 7 bases from J, with 15 bases between. Germline CDR1 is SGDLS and CDR2 is YYNGEE. CDR3 region: CASSSDSYSNTIYF. CDR3 sequence (DNA): TGTGCCAGCAGCTCGGACAGCTATTCGAACACCATATATTTT. The full variable domain, in which reference TRBV9 and TRBJ1-3 provide the parts outside the CDR3, is DSGVTQTPKHLITATGQRVTLRCSPRSGDLSVYWYQQSLDQGLQFLIQYYNGEERAKGNILERFSAQQFPDLHSELNLSSLELGDSALYFCASSSDSYSNTIYFGEGSWLTVV.

The chain employs TRBV5-6 and TRBJ1-1; 8 positions agree with TRBD1. Germline CDR1 and CDR2: SGHDT and YYEEEE. This CDR3 is 15 amino acids long. Unmatched junction bases numbered 5, after V lost 4 bases and J lost 0 bases. This chain's CDR3 is CASSQGAGLNTEAFF. The CDR3, as DNA: TGTGCCAGCAGCCAGGGGGCCGGTTTGAACACTGAAGCTTTCTTT.

The chain recombines TRBV5-1 with TRBJ1-6, with 8 bases aligning to TRBD1. The V segment lost 2 bases and the J segment 0 bases; nucleotides outside the gene matches: 4. The length of the CDR3 is 17 residues. From germline, CDR1 is SGHRS and CDR2 YFSETQ. The CDR3 region has the DNA TGCGCCAGCAGCTTTTCAGGGGGCAGCTCCTATAATTCACCCCTCCACTTT. It yields the protein CASSFSGGSSYNSPLHF.